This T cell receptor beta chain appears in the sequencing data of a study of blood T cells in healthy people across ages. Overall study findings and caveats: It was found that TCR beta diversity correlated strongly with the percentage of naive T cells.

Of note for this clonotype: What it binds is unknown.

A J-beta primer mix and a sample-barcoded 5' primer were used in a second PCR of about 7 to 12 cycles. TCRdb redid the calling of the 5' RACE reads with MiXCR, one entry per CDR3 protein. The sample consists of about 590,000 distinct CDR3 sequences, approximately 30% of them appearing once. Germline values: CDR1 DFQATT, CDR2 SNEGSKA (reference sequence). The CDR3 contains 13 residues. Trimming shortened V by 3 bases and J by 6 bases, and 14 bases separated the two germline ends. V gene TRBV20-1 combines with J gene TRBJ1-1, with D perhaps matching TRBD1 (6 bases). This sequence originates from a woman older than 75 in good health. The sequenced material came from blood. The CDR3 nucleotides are TGCAGTGCTAGGGATCCAGGGGAGCCTGAAGCTTTCTTT. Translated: CSARDPGEPEAFF.